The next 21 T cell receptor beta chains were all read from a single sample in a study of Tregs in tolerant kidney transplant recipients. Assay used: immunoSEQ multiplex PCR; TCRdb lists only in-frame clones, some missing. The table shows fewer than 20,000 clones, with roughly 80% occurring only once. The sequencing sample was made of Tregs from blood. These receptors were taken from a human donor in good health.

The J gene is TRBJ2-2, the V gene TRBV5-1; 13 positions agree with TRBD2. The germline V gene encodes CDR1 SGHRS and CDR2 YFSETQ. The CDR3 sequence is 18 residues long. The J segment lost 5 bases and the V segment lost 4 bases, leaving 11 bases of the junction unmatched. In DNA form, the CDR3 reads TGCGCCAGCAGCCAACGACTAGCGGGGGGCCGGAGGACCGGGGAGCTGTTTTTT. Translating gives CASSQRLAGGRRTGELFF.

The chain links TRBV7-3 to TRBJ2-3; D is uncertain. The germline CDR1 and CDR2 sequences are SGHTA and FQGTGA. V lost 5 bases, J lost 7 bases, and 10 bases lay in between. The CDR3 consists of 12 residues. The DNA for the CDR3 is TGTGCCAGCAGCCCCCCTTCAAATACGCAGTATTTT. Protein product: CASSPPSNTQYF.

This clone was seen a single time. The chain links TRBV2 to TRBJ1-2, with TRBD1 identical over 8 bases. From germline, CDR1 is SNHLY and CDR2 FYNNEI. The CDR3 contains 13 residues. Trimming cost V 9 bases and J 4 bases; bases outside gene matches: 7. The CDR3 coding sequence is TGTGCCAGTCAGGGGGCGCGGGTCTATGGCTACACCTTC. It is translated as CASQGARVYGYTF.

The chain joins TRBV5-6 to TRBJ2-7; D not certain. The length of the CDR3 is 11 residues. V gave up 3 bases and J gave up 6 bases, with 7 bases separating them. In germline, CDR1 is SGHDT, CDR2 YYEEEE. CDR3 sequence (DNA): TGTGCCAGCAGCTACGGTGCCGAGCAGTACTTC. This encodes CASSYGAEQYF.

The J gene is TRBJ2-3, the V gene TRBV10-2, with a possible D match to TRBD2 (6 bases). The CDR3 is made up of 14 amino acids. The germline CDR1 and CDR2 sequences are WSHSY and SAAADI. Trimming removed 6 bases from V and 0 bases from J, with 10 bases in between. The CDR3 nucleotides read TGCGCCAGCAGGGAGGGCGGGAGCACAGATACGCAGTATTTT. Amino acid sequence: CASREGGSTDTQYF.

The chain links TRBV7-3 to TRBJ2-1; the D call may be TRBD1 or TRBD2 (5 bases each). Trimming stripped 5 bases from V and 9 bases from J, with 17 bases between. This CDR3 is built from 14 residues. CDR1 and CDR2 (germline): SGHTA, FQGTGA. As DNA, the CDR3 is TGTGCCAGCAGCCCTGGGCGCCGGGGCCCTGAGCAGTTCTTC. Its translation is CASSPGRRGPEQFF. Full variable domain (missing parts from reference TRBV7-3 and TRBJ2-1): GAGVSQTPSNKVTEKGKYVELRCDPISGHTALYWYRQSLGQGPEFLIYFQGTGAADDSGLPNDRFFAVRPEGSVSTLKIQRTERGDSAVYLCASSPGRRGPEQFFGPGTRLTVL.

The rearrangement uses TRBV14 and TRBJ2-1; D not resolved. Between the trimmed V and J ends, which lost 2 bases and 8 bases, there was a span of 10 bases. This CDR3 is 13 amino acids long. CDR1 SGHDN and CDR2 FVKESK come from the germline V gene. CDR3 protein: CASSQTDFDEQFF. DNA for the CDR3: TGTGCCAGCAGCCAAACGGATTTCGATGAGCAGTTCTTC.

The CDR3 nucleotides read TGCGCCAGCAGCTTGGTGTTTCCGGGGGGATCCACTGAAGCTTTCTTT. It encodes CASSLVFPGGSTEAFF. The chain links TRBV5-1 to TRBJ1-1, with D possibly being TRBD1 (5 bases). V shed 0 bases and J shed 4 bases, with 16 bases lying between them. Per germline, CDR1 SGHRS and CDR2 YFSETQ. This CDR3 region has 16 residues.

CDR3 DNA: TGTGCCAGCAGCTTAGGACAGGACAATGAGCAGTTCTTC. Protein product: CASSLGQDNEQFF. This chain links TRBV11-3 with TRBJ2-1; D possibly corresponds to TRBD1 (6 bases). The germline V gene encodes CDR1 SGHNT and CDR2 YENEEA. V was clipped by 1 base and J by 5 bases, with 6 bases between them. The CDR3 extends over 13 amino acids.

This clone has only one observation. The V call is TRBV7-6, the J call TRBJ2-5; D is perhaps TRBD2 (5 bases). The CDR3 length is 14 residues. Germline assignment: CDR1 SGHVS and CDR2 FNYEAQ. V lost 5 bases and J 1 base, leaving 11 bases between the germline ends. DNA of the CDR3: TGTGCCAGCAGCCCAAAGAGGGCCCAAGAGACCCAGTACTTC. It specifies CASSPKRAQETQYF. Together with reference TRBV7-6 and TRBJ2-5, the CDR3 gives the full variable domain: GAGVSQSPRYKVTKRGQDVALRCDPISGHVSLYWYRQALGQGPEFLTYFNYEAQQDKSGLPNDRFSAERPEGSISTLTIQRTEQRDSAMYRCASSPKRAQETQYFGPGTRLLVL.

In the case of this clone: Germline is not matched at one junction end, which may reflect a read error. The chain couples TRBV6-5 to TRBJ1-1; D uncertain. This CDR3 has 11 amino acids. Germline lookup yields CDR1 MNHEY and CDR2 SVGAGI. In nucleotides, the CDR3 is TGTGCCAGCAGAGAAGGGTGGAGGTCTGTCTTT. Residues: CASREGWRSVF.

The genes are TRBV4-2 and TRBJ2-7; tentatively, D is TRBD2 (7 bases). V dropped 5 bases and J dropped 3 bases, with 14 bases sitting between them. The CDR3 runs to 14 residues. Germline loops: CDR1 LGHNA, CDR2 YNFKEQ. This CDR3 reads CASSLRGADYEQYF. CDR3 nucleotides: TGTGCCAGCAGCTTACGGGGGGCGGACTACGAGCAGTACTTC.

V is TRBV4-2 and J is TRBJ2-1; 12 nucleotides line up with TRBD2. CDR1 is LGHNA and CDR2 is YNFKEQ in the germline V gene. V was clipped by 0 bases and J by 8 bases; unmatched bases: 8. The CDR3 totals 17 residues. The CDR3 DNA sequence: TGTGCCAGCAGCCAAGATTCAGCGACTAGCGGGGGCCATGAGCAGTTCTTC. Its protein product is CASSQDSATSGGHEQFF.

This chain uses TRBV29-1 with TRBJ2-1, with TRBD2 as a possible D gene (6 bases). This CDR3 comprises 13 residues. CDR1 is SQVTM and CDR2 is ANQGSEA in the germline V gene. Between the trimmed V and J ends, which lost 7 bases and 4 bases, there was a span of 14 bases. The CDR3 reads CSATRDWYNEQFF. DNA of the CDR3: TGCAGCGCAACACGGGACTGGTACAATGAGCAGTTCTTC.

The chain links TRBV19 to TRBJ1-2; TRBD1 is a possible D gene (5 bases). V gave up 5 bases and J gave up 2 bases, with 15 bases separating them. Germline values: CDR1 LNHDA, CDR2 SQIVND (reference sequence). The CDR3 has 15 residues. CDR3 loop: CASSPGRGWNYGYTF. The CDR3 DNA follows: TGTGCCAGTAGTCCCGGAAGGGGTTGGAACTATGGCTACACCTTC.

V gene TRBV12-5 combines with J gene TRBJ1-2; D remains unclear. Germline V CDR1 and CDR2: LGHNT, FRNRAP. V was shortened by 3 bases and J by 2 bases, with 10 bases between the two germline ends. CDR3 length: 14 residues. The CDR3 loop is CASGFYRQNYGYTF. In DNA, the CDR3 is TGTGCTAGTGGTTTTTACCGGCAAAACTATGGCTACACCTTC.

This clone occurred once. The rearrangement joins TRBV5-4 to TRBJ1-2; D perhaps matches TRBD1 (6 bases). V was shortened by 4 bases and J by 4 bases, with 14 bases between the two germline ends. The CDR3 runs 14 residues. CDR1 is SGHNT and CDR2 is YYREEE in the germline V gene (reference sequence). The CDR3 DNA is TGTGCCAGCAGCCCGTCCCAAGGGGGCTATGGCTACACCTTC. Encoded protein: CASSPSQGGYGYTF.

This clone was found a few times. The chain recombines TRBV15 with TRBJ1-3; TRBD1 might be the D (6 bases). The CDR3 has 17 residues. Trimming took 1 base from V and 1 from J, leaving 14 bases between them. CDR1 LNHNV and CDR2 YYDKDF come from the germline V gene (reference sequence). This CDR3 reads CATSRGVLGGSGNTIYF. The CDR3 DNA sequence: TGTGCCACCAGCAGAGGCGTCCTAGGGGGATCTGGAAACACCATATATTTT.

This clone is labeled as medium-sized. DNA of the CDR3: TGTGCCAGCACACCCTTCGGGGGGAATCAAGAGACCCAGTACTTC. Amino acids: CASTPFGGNQETQYF. The chain combines TRBV7-2 with TRBJ2-5, with TRBD2 matching over 7 bases. The junction had 10 bases not matched to a gene; V was cut back by 7 bases and J by 2 bases. CDR1 is SGHTA and CDR2 is FQGNSA in the germline V gene. The CDR3 contains 15 residues.

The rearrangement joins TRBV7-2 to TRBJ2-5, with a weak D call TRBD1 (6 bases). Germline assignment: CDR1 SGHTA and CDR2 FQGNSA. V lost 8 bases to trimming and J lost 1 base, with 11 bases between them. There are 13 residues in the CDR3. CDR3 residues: CASSGVFQETQYF. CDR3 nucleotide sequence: TGTGCCAGCTCAGGGGTTTTCCAAGAGACCCAGTACTTC.

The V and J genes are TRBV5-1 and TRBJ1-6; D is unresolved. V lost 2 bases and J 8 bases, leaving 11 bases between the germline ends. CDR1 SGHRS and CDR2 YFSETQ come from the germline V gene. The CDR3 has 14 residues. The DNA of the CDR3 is TGCGCCAGCAGCTTCGTTGCGGAAGATTCACCCCTCCACTTT. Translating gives CASSFVAEDSPLHF.